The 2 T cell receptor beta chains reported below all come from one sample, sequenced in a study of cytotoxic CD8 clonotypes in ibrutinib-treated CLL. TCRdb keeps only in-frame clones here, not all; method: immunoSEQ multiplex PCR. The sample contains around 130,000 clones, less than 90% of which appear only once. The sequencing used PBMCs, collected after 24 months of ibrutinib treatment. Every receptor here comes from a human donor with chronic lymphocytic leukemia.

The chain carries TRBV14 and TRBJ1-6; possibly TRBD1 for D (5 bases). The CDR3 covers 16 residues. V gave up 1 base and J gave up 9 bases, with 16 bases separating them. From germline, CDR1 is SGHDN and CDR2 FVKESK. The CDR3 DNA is TGTGCCAGCAGCCAAGTAGGCCTCGGCGGGGGTTCACCCCTCCACTTT. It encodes CASSQVGLGGGSPLHF.

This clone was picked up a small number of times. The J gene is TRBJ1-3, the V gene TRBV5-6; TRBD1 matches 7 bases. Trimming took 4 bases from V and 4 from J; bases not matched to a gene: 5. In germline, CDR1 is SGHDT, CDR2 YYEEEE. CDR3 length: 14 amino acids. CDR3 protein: CASSTGVQGNTIYF. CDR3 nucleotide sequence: TGTGCCAGCAGCACAGGGGTCCAGGGAAACACCATATATTTT.